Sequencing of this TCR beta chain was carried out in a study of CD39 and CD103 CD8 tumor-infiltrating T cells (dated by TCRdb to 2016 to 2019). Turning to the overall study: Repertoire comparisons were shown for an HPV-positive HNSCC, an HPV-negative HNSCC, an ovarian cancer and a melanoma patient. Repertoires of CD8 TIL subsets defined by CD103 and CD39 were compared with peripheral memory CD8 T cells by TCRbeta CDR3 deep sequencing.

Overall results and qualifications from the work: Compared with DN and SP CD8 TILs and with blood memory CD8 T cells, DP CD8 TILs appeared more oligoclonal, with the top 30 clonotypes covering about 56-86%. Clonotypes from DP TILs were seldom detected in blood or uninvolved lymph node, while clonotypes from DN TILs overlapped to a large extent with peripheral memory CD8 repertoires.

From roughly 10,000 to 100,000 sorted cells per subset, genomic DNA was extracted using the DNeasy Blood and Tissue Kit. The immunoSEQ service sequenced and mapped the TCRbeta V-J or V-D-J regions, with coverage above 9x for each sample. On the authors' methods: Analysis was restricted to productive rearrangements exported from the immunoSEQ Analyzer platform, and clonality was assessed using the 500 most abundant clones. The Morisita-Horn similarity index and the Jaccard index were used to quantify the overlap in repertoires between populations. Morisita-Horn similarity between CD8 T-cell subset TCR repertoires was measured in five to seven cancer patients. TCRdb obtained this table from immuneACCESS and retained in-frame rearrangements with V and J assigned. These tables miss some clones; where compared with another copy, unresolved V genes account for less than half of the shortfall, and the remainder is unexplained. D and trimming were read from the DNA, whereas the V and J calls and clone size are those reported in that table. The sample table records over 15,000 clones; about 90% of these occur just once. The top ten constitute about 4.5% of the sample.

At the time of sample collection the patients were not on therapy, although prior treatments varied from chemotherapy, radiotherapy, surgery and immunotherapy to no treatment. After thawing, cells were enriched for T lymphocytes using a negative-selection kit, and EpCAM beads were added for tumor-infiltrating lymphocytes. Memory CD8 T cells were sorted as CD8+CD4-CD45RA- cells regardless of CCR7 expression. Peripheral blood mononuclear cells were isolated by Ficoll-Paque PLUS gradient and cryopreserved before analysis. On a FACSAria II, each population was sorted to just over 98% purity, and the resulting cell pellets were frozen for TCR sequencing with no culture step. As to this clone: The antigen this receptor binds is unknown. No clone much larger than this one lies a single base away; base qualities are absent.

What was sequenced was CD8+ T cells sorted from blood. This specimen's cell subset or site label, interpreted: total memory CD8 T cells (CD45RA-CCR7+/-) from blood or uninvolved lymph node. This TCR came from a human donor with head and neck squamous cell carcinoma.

The CDR3 protein sequence reads: CASRKRTLANTGELFF. The bases read TGTGCCAGCAGGAAAAGGACATTAGCGAACACCGGGGAGCTGTTTTTT. The rearranged segments are TRBV6-4 and TRBJ2-2; TRBD1 is a weak D gene call, 5 bases matching. Including the terminal cysteine and phenylalanine, the CDR3 comprises 16 residues. The only DNA kept is the CDR3, 48 bases in frame from the first base. Trimming removed 6 bases from V and 0 bases from J, leaving 14 bases between the germline ends. For CDR1 and CDR2, the germline V gene lists MRHNA and SNTAGT.